A selection of T cell receptor beta chains follows, all from one sample in a study of T-cell reconstitution after alpha-beta-depleted transplantation in children. TCRdb independently ran MiXCR on the PCR reads; one entry per CDR3 protein. The sample lists around 580,000 distinct CDR3 sequences, roughly 30% occurring once. The material was PBMCs, obtained before TCRalphabeta/CD19-depleted stem cell transplant. Receptors originate from a boy under two years old with Wiskott-Aldrich syndrome, due to receive a stem cell transplant. CDR3s include the opening cysteine and the closing phenylalanine or tryptophan. D genes are given only for firm matches. Not all rows give a size; the values are once, few, many and, for expanded clones, a class.

d_gene	v_gene	abundance	j_gene	CDR3nt	CDR3aa
NA	TRBV13	NA	TRBJ1-1	TGTGCCACGGAGAAGAGGAGTTCGGGTGAAGCTTTCTTT	CATEKRSSGEAFF
TRBD1	TRBV20-1	few	TRBJ1-4	TGCAGTGCTGGGGGGACAGGGAGGGCTAATGAAAAACTGTTTTTT	CSAGGTGRANEKLFF
NA	TRBV5-1	NA	TRBJ1-2	TGCGCCAGCAGCTTGGGGGAGTCGGGGAAGTTCTTC	CASSLGESGKFF
NA	TRBV5-1	few	TRBJ2-1	TGCGCCAGCAGCCCCGACTCGGGGTATGTTTTCTATGAGCAGTTCTTC	CASSPDSGYVFYEQFF
NA	TRBV5-1	few	TRBJ1-1	TGCGCCAGCAGCTTTCAGGGTACTGCAAACACTGAAGCTTTCTTT	CASSFQGTANTEAFF
NA	TRBV7-8	NA	TRBJ2-1	TGTGCCAGCAGCTCCATTCGGCGGGATCTCAATGAGCAGTTCTTC	CASSSIRRDLNEQFF
NA	TRBV25-1	NA	TRBJ2-7	TGTGCCAGCAGTGTGGACAGCTACGAGCAGTACTTC	CASSVDSYEQYF
TRBD2	TRBV30	NA	TRBJ2-7	TGTGCCTGGAGTCTAGGTAGCGGGAGGCCGTCCTACGAGCAGTACTTC	CAWSLGSGRPSYEQYF
NA	TRBV20-1	NA	TRBJ2-3	TGCAGTGCTAGAGAAGTTTTAAAAATCACAGATACGCAGTATTTT	CSAREVLKITDTQYF
NA	TRBV7-2	NA	TRBJ1-2	TGTGCCAGCAGCTTAACGGGCCTCGTCCCTTCTAACTATGGCTACACCTTC	CASSLTGLVPSNYGYTF
NA	TRBV7-9	NA	TRBJ2-1	TGTGCCACCAATCGAGCGGGTGAGCAGTTCTTC	CATNRAGEQFF
NA	TRBV20-1	few	TRBJ1-1	TGCAGTGCTAGAGAACAGGGAATCTCAAACACTGAAGCTTTCTTT	CSAREQGISNTEAFF
TRBD1	TRBV5-1	few	TRBJ1-2	TGCGCCAGCAGCTTCAAACCGGACAGGGGCTATGGCTACACCTTC	CASSFKPDRGYGYTF
TRBD2	TRBV4-1	few	TRBJ2-3	TGCGCCAGCAGCCAATTGACCGGGACTAGCGGGAGGCCCACAGATACGCAGTATTTT	CASSQLTGTSGRPTDTQYF
NA	TRBV12-3/TRBV12-4	NA	TRBJ1-1	TGTGCCAGCAGTTTATCCTACGGGACTGAAGCTTTCTTT	CASSLSYGTEAFF
TRBD2	TRBV5-1	few	TRBJ2-7	TGCGCCAGCAGCAAGGGACTAGCGGGTACCTACGAGCAGTACTTC	CASSKGLAGTYEQYF
TRBD2	TRBV19	NA	TRBJ2-2	TGTGCCAGTAGGCCTACGACTAGCGGGAGGGCCTGGACCGGGGAGCTGTTTTTT	CASRPTTSGRAWTGELFF
NA	TRBV5-1	NA	TRBJ1-3	TGCGCCAGCAGCGCCCGGGACTCCCAGCCTGGAAACACCATATATTTT	CASSARDSQPGNTIYF
TRBD1	TRBV15	NA	TRBJ1-5	TGTGCCACCAGCGGGGACAGAACTTATAGCAATCAGCCCCAGCATTTT	CATSGDRTYSNQPQHF
TRBD1	TRBV12-3/TRBV12-4	few	TRBJ1-1	TGTGCCAGCAGTTTCCGGACAGGGATAAGTATCACTGAAGCTTTCTTT	CASSFRTGISITEAFF
NA	TRBV25-1	NA	TRBJ2-2	TGTGCCAGCAGTGATGTGACCGGGGAGCTGTTTTTT	CASSDVTGELFF
NA	TRBV5-1	NA	TRBJ1-6	TGCGCCAGCAGCAGGTCGGGACCGTATAATTCACCCCTCCACTTT	CASSRSGPYNSPLHF
NA	TRBV20-1	NA	TRBJ2-1	TGCAGTGCTAGAGATGGACCATCCGGGGTCAATGAGCAGTTCTTC	CSARDGPSGVNEQFF
NA	TRBV20-1	NA	TRBJ2-1	TGCAGTGTAACAAGAAATGAGCAGTTCTTC	CSVTRNEQFF
TRBD1	TRBV5-1	NA	TRBJ2-5	TGCGCCAGCAGCAAACAGAAGGGGGCTGGTACCCAAGAGACCCAGTACTTC	CASSKQKGAGTQETQYF
NA	TRBV20-1	NA	TRBJ2-2	TGCAGTGCTATGACAGGCCGAGGGACCGGGGAGCTGTTTTTT	CSAMTGRGTGELFF
NA	TRBV30	once	TRBJ2-1	TGTGCCTGGAGTTGGACCCGGGACAATGAGCAGTTCTTC	CAWSWTRDNEQFF
TRBD1	TRBV24-1	few	TRBJ2-2	TGTGCCACCGGGACAGGGTCCACCGGGGAGCTGTTTTTT	CATGTGSTGELFF
TRBD2	TRBV11-2	NA	TRBJ2-3	TGTGCCAGCAGCTTAGTCGGTTCGGGGGAGGGCCTTAATACGCAGTATTTT	CASSLVGSGEGLNTQYF